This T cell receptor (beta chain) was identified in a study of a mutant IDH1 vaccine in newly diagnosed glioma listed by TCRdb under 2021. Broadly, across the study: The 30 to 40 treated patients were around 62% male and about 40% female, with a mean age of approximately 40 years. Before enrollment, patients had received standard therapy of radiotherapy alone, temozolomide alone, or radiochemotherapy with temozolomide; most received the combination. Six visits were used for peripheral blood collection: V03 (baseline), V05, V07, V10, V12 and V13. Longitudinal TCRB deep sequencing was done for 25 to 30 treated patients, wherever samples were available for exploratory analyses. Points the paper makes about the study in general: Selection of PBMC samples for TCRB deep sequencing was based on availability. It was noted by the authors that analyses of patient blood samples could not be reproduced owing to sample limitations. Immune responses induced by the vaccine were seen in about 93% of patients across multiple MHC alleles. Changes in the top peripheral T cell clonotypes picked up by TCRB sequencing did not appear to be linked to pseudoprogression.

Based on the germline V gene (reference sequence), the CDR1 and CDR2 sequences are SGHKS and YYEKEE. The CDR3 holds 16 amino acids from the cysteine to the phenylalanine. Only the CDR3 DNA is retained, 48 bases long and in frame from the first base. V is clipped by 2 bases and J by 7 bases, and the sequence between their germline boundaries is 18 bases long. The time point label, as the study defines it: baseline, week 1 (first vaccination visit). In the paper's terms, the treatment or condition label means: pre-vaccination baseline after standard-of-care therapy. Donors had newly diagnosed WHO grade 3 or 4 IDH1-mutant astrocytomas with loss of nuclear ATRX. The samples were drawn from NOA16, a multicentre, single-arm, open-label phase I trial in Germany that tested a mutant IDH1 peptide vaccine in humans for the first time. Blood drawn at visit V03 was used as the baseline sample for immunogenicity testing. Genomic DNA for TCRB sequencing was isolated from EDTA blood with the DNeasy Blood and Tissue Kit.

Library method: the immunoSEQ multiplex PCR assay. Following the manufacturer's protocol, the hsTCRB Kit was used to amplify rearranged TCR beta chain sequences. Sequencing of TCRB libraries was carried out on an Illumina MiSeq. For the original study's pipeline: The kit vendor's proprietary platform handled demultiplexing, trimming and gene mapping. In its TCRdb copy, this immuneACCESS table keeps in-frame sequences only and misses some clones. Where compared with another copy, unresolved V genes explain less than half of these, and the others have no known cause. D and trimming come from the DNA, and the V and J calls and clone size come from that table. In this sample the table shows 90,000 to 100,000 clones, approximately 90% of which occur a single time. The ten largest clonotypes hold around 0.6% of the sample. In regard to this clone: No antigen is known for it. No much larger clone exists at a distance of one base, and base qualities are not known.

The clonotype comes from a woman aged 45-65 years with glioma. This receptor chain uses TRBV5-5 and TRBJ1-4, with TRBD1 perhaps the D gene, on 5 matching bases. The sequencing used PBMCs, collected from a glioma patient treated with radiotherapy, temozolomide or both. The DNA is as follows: TGTGCCAGCAGCTTAAGACTTCAGGGTTCGGGTGAAAAACTGTTTTTT. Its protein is CASSLRLQGSGEKLFF.